Detailed here is one TCR beta chain. Its antigen is unidentified. Libraries were prepared by immunoSEQ multiplex PCR; TCRdb keeps only in-frame clonotypes and omits some of them. The table has 90,000 to 150,000 clones, about 90% seen once. The data originate from a study of T cell responses to AZD1222 COVID-19 vaccine. Across the study: The analysis combined second doses at about 4 or about 12 weeks.

CDR3 length: 15 amino acids. The junction had 2 bases not matched to a gene; V was cut back by 2 bases and J by 2 bases. Looked up from germline, CDR1 is SEHNR and CDR2 is FQNEAQ (reference sequence). General study results and limits: An increase in Spike-specific TCR breadth and depth was observed after two AZD1222 doses. There were vaccine-associated CD4 TCRs across spike, dominant at 160-218 and 743-854. A mostly white British donor set with more females was recruited, and clonal diversity was possibly underestimated.

This clonotype was sampled from an adult in good health. The chain has TRBV7-9 and TRBJ1-3, with TRBD1 matching 8 bases. The material was peripheral blood, obtained on day 0 of AZD1222 vaccination. CDR3 protein: CASSLWTGTGNTIYF. Here the CDR3 DNA reads TGTGCCAGCAGCTTATGGACAGGGACTGGAAACACCATATATTTT. The complete variable domain, with remaining parts taken from reference TRBV7-9 and TRBJ1-3, reads DTGVSQNPRHKITKRGQNVTFRCDPISEHNRLYWYRQTLGQGPEFLTYFQNEAQLEKSRLLSDRFSAERPKGSFSTLEIQRTEQGDSAMYLCASSLWTGTGNTIYFGEGSWLTVV.